This passage covers 11 T cell receptor beta chains from one sample sequenced in a study of blood T cell repertoires in COVID-19. Assay: immunoSEQ multiplex PCR; the TCRdb copy retains only in-frame clones and omits some. The table records tens of thousands of clones, more than 85% of them present only once. Specimen: peripheral blood. The receptors were sampled from a man in his forties or fifties with active COVID-19.

This clone came up a few times. This rearrangement joins TRBV2 to TRBJ1-6; D not certain. Per the germline V gene, CDR1 is SNHLY and CDR2 is FYNNEI. Trimming stripped 0 bases from V and 7 bases from J, with 13 bases between. CDR3 size: 16 residues. The CDR3 here is CASSEATTVSNSPLHF. For the CDR3, the DNA is TGTGCCAGCAGTGAAGCGACAACAGTCTCCAATTCACCCCTCCACTTT.

This rearrangement joins TRBV6-2 or TRBV6-3 to TRBJ1-5, with TRBD1 as a possible D gene (5 bases). The CDR3 runs 17 residues. Germline V gene data show CDR1 as MNHEY and CDR2 as SVGEGT. The V gene lost 5 bases and the J gene lost 0 bases, with 17 bases spanning the gap. In DNA form, the CDR3 reads TGTGCCAGCAGTGACCCTCAGGGAATTTATAGCAATCAGCCCCAGCATTTT. Protein sequence: CASSDPQGIYSNQPQHF.

This chain connects TRBV7-9 to TRBJ2-7; D unclear. Germline-derived CDR1 and CDR2 are SEHNR and FQNEAQ (reference sequence). The CDR3 consists of 12 residues. V lost 5 bases, J lost 3 bases, and 8 bases lay in between. Here the CDR3 reads CASSPASYEQYF. The CDR3 DNA follows: TGTGCCAGCAGCCCCGCCAGCTACGAGCAGTACTTC.

The V gene is TRBV9, the J gene TRBJ1-3, with unresolved D. V was shortened by 0 bases and J by 4 bases, with 11 bases between the two germline ends. The CDR3 contains 15 residues. CDR1 and CDR2 (germline): SGDLS, YYNGEE. CDR3: CASSVAGAKGNTIYF. CDR3 coding DNA: TGTGCCAGCAGCGTAGCAGGCGCCAAAGGAAACACCATATATTTT.

This clone has a handful of counts. The CDR3 is CASSSFQETQYF. Here the CDR3 DNA reads TGTGCCAGCAGCTCCTTCCAAGAGACCCAGTACTTC. The V and J genes are TRBV6-6 and TRBJ2-5, with D hard to call. From germline, CDR1 is MNHNY and CDR2 SVGAGI (reference sequence). CDR3 size: 12 residues. V was shortened by 6 bases and J by 1 base, with 6 bases between the two germline ends.

V and J are TRBV5-1 and TRBJ1-1; D is ambiguous. CDR1 is SGHRS, CDR2 YFSETQ, per germline. CDR3 length: 14 amino acids. V was trimmed by 0 bases and J by 2 bases, leaving 8 bases between them. DNA for the CDR3: TGCGCCAGCAGCTTGGGGCAGTATAACACTGAAGCTTTCTTT. It yields the protein CASSLGQYNTEAFF. Full variable domain (missing parts from reference TRBV5-1 and TRBJ1-1): KAGVTQTPRYLIKTRGQQVTLSCSPISGHRSVSWYQQTPGQGLQFLFEYFSETQRNKGNFPGRFSGRQFSNSRSEMNVSTLELGDSALYLCASSLGQYNTEAFFGQGTRLTVV.

This clone was seen just once. CDR3 protein: CASSPVGRAGTDTQYF. CDR3 bases: TGTGCCAGCAGCCCAGTCGGGAGGGCCGGGACAGATACGCAGTATTTT. The rearrangement uses TRBV11-2 and TRBJ2-3; 8 nucleotides agree with TRBD2. Germline V gene data show CDR1 as SGHAT and CDR2 as FQNNGV. This CDR3 is 16 amino acids long. The J segment lost 3 bases and the V segment lost 5 bases, leaving 10 bases of the junction unmatched.

The chain employs TRBV7-6 and TRBJ2-1; 8 nucleotides align to TRBD1. The trim removed 2 bases at V and 7 bases at J, leaving 4 bases unmatched. CDR1 and CDR2 (germline): SGHVS, FNYEAQ. The CDR3 length is 14 residues. The CDR3 nucleotides read TGTGCCAGCAGCTTAAGACAGGGGTCAAATGAGCAGTTCTTC. This sequence encodes CASSLRQGSNEQFF.

The chain has TRBV18 and TRBJ1-6, with D unresolved. This CDR3 region has 13 residues. Trimming removed 5 bases at V and 9 bases at J, with 11 bases between. Germline V CDR1 and CDR2: KGHSH, LQKENI. DNA of the CDR3: TGTGCCAGCTCAGCGGGGAGGTTTTCACCCCTCCACTTT. It is translated as CASSAGRFSPLHF.

The rearrangement links TRBV5-6 to TRBJ1-4; 11 bases are shared with TRBD1. Germline CDR1 SGHDT, CDR2 YYEEEE. The CDR3 sequence is 16 residues long. V trimming: 3 bases; J trimming: 6 bases; junction bases outside the gene matches: 7. Here the CDR3 DNA reads TGTGCCAGCAGCTCCCTGCGGACAGGGGGCTATGAAAAACTGTTTTTT. This encodes CASSSLRTGGYEKLFF. The full variable domain, with the rest looked up from reference TRBV5-6 and TRBJ1-4, is DAGVTQSPTHLIKTRGQQVTLRCSPKSGHDTVSWYQQALGQGPQFIFQYYEEEERQRGNFPDRFSGHQFPNYSSELNVNALLLGDSALYLCASSSLRTGGYEKLFFGSGTQLSVL.

The chain employs TRBV5-1 and TRBJ2-7, with D possibly TRBD1 on 6 matching bases. The CDR3 covers 14 residues. Germline values: CDR1 SGHRS, CDR2 YFSETQ. Deletions cut 4 bases from V and 2 bases from J, with 13 bases between. CDR3 protein: CASSQTTGTYEQYF. As DNA, the CDR3 is TGCGCCAGCAGCCAAACGACAGGAACCTACGAGCAGTACTTC.